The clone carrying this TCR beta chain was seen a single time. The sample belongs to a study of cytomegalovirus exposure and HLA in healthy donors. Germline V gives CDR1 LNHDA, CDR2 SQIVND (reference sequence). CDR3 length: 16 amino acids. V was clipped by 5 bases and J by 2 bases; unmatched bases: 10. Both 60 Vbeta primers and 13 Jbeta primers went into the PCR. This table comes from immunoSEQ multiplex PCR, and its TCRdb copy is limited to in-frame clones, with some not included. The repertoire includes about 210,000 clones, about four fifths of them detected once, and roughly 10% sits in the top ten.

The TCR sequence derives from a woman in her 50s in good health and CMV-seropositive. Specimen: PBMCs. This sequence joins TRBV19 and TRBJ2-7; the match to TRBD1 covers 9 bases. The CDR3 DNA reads TGTGCCAGTAGTCCCGGGACAGGGAAGTTGGCCTACGAGCAGTACTTC. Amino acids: CASSPGTGKLAYEQYF. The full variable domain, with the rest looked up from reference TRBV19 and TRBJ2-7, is DGGITQSPKYLFRKEGQNVTLSCEQNLNHDAMYWYRQDPGQGLRLIYYSQIVNDFQKGDIAEGYSVSREKKESFPLTVTSAQKNPTAFYLCASSPGTGKLAYEQYFGPGTRLTVT.